Sequencing of this T cell receptor beta chain was carried out in a study of regulatory T cells in long-lasting Graves disease. Described time point: persistent/refractory GD, antithyroid drugs over 5 years with positive TRAb. RNA from PBMCs was the source of the TCR library. In its sample, this clonotype was seen a few times. In building TCR beta libraries, iRepertoire HTBI primers were used together with Arm-PCR of CDR3 regions. One entry per CDR3 protein, called by TCRdb with MiXCR from the multiplex PCR reads. The data show approximately 500,000 distinct CDR3 sequences, about a fifth seen once. Germline CDR1 DFQATT, CDR2 SNEGSKA (reference sequence). Trimming took 0 bases from V and 1 from J, leaving 12 bases between them. The CDR3 length is 15 residues.

The receptor was derived from a female donor with Graves disease. Sequences were derived from peripheral blood mononuclear cells (PBMCs), sampled when the disease was refractory, from a patient treated with antithyroid drugs. The V gene is TRBV20-1, the J gene TRBJ1-1; D possibly corresponds to TRBD1 (5 bases). As DNA, the CDR3 is TGCAGTGCTAGAGATGGCGGACACAAGAACACTGAAGCTTTCTTT. Translated: CSARDGGHKNTEAFF.